This TCR beta chain was documented in a study of blood T cell repertoires in COVID-19. In the study overall: Samples of COVID-19 (acute and convalescent) were obtained from the United States, Italy and Spain.

In the source study's methods: Amplification from reference gene primers served as the basis for estimated nucleated cell counts. Profiled with immunoSEQ multiplex PCR; TCRdb holds only in-frame clones, not every one. V, J and clone size derive from that table, while D and trimming were established from the DNA sequence. The sample shows some 150,000 clones, approximately 87% of them seen only once. From germline, CDR1 is GTSNPN and CDR2 SVGIG (reference sequence). The V gene lost 5 bases and the J gene lost 0 bases, with 8 bases spanning the gap. CDR3 size: 13 residues. The clonotype was recovered from a man aged 18 to 35 with active or convalescent COVID-19. The V gene is TRBV30, the J gene TRBJ1-3, with D unclear. The specimen was peripheral blood. CDR3 in amino acids: CAWQENSGNTIYF. The CDR3 nucleotides read TGTGCCTGGCAGGAAAACTCTGGAAACACCATATATTTT.